Given below is one T cell receptor beta chain in context. MiXCR, applied by TCRdb to the 5' RACE reads, yields one record per CDR3 protein. The profile covers about 350,000 distinct CDR3 sequences, with approximately 4% appearing a single time and roughly 24% taken by the ten largest. The data were taken from a study of T cells after yellow fever vaccination. V lost 6 bases to trimming and J lost 2 bases, with 10 bases between them. Germline V CDR1 and CDR2: MDHEN, SYDVKM. This CDR3 region has 14 residues. Source: PBMCs, taken 5 days after the yellow fever booster vaccination. This TCR was sampled from a man aged 18-30 years who received the YFV17D yellow fever vaccine. The rearrangement uses TRBV28 and TRBJ2-2; weak D call: TRBD1 (6 bases). Here the CDR3 reads CASRLGQNTGELFF. CDR3 coding DNA: TGTGCCAGCAGACTGGGACAAAACACCGGGGAGCTGTTTTTT.